These 16 T cell receptor beta chains originate from one sample sequenced in a study of glioma-infiltrating T cells after dendritic cell vaccination. Profiling relied on immunoSEQ multiplex PCR, and the TCRdb table lists in-frame clones only, not all of them. The data show tens of thousands of clones, around 86% seen once. This sample's time point: after dendritic cell vaccination, including at tumor progression/relapse. Here the sequenced sample was blood, taken after dendritic cell vaccination. These receptors came from a human donor with glioblastoma.

This chain connects TRBV29-1 to TRBJ2-2; 8 bases map to TRBD1. This CDR3 contains 14 residues. Germline V gene sequence: CDR1 SQVTM, CDR2 ANQGSEA. Trimming at V came to 6 bases and at J to 6 bases, leaving 9 bases not matched to a gene. The CDR3 DNA is TGCAGCGTCCGGACAGGGAGAGATGCCGGGGAGCTGTTTTTT. It codes for CSVRTGRDAGELFF.

The chain has TRBV19 and TRBJ1-4, with TRBD1 as a possible D gene (6 bases). Trimming cost V 4 bases and J 6 bases, with 9 bases left between them. The CDR3 is made up of 13 amino acids. Germline-derived CDR1 and CDR2 are LNHDA and SQIVND (reference sequence). DNA for the CDR3: TGTGCCAGTAGTAAGACAGGCGATGAAAAACTGTTTTTT. This gives the protein CASSKTGDEKLFF. Complete variable domain (other parts from reference TRBV19 and TRBJ1-4): DGGITQSPKYLFRKEGQNVTLSCEQNLNHDAMYWYRQDPGQGLRLIYYSQIVNDFQKGDIAEGYSVSREKKESFPLTVTSAQKNPTAFYLCASSKTGDEKLFFGSGTQLSVL.

The chain couples TRBV7-8 to TRBJ1-6; 7 nucleotides agree with TRBD1. Germline CDR1 SGHVS, CDR2 FQNEAQ. The V and J ends lost 1 base and 8 bases, in that order; junction bases with no gene match: 5. CDR3 length equals 15 residues. DNA for the CDR3: TGTGCCAGCAGCTTAGGGACAGGATTGGATTCACCCCTCCACTTT. This sequence encodes CASSLGTGLDSPLHF.

The V gene is TRBV5-1, the J gene TRBJ1-5; TRBD1 matches 7 bases. The germline CDR1 and CDR2 sequences are SGHRS and YFSETQ. The CDR3 is 15 residues long. The V gene end was trimmed by 4 bases and the J gene end by 2 bases; junction bases not matched to a gene: 6. The CDR3 reads CASSKTGQGNQPQHF. DNA for the CDR3: TGCGCCAGCAGCAAGACCGGACAGGGCAATCAGCCCCAGCATTTT.

This clone was detected a few times. The chain carries TRBV5-1 and TRBJ1-1; D is unclear. CDR3 length: 14 amino acids. Trimming took off 0 bases at V and 0 bases at J, with 6 bases between the two ends. The germline V gene has CDR1 SGHRS and CDR2 YFSETQ. The DNA of the CDR3 is TGCGCCAGCAGCTTGGACGGGTTGAACACTGAAGCTTTCTTT. It translates to CASSLDGLNTEAFF.

This rearrangement joins TRBV19 to TRBJ1-4; 8 bases map to TRBD1. CDR3 length: 13 residues. V was pared by 9 bases and J by 8 bases, with 8 bases of the junction left unmatched. Germline CDR1 LNHDA, CDR2 SQIVND (reference sequence). The CDR3 region has the DNA TGTGCCAGCAGGACAGGGTTAGGGGAAAAACTGTTTTTT. It translates to CASRTGLGEKLFF.

The chain joins TRBV5-1 to TRBJ2-7; D is undetermined. This CDR3 has 14 amino acids. Trimming took off 0 bases at V and 2 bases at J, with 9 bases between the two ends. Per germline, CDR1 SGHRS and CDR2 YFSETQ. CDR3 amino acids: CASSLVGGTYEQYF. The DNA for the CDR3 is TGCGCCAGCAGCTTGGTCGGCGGTACCTACGAGCAGTACTTC.

V gene TRBV5-1 combines with J gene TRBJ1-4; no clear D gene. The CDR3 runs to 14 residues. Germline-derived CDR1 and CDR2 are SGHRS and YFSETQ. Trimming removed 0 bases at V and 3 bases at J, with 6 bases between. The CDR3 DNA is TGCGCCAGCAGCTTGGCGGAGTCTAATGAAAAACTGTTTTTT. Encoded protein: CASSLAESNEKLFF.

A few counts support this clone. V is TRBV5-1 and J is TRBJ2-7; weak D call: TRBD2 (5 bases). V was clipped by 4 bases and J by 0 bases, with 14 bases between them. The CDR3 length is 15 residues. Per germline, CDR1 SGHRS and CDR2 YFSETQ. Written as DNA, the CDR3 is TGCGCCAGCAGCCCTGGGAGCGGTAGCTCCTACGAGCAGTACTTC. It codes for CASSPGSGSSYEQYF.

The chain employs TRBV6-6 and TRBJ2-4, with no clear D. Trimming removed 4 bases at V and 0 bases at J, with 7 bases between. This CDR3 contains 14 residues. Looked up from germline, CDR1 is MNHNY and CDR2 is SVGAGI (reference sequence). The CDR3 reads CASSSRLAKNIQYF. CDR3 sequence (DNA): TGTGCCAGCAGTTCTCGGTTAGCCAAAAACATTCAGTACTTC.

This clone was detected once. The chain has TRBV2 and TRBJ1-5, with D tentatively TRBD1 (6 bases). The CDR3 totals 16 residues. V lost 4 bases and J lost 1, with 14 bases in between. CDR1 is SNHLY and CDR2 is FYNNEI in the germline V gene. As DNA, the CDR3 is TGTGCCAGCAGTGGATCAGGGGTCGGGAGCAATCAGCCCCAGCATTTT. Amino acids: CASSGSGVGSNQPQHF.

The rearrangement joins TRBV27 to TRBJ2-1; 8 bases match TRBD2. CDR1 and CDR2 (germline): MNHEY, SMNVEV (reference sequence). This CDR3 is built from 11 residues. V lost 8 bases to trimming and J lost 8 bases; unmatched junction nucleotides: 2. The CDR3 nucleotides are TGTGCCAGCGCGGGGGGCTATGAGCAGTTCTTC. Protein: CASAGGYEQFF.

V gene TRBV18 combines with J gene TRBJ1-1, with 10 bases matching TRBD1. The CDR3 is made up of 17 amino acids. Germline V gene sequence: CDR1 KGHSH, CDR2 LQKENI. After removal of 5 bases from V and 3 bases from J, the junction contained 12 bases not matched to a gene. The CDR3 loop is CASSSRTGGSSDTEAFF. The CDR3 nucleotides read TGTGCCAGCTCATCCCGGACAGGGGGAAGCTCTGACACTGAAGCTTTCTTT.

The genes are TRBV6-1 and TRBJ1-1, with TRBD1 matching over 8 bases. V lost 4 bases to trimming and J lost 2 bases; unmatched junction nucleotides: 6. There are 15 residues in the CDR3. The germline gives CDR1 MNHNS, CDR2 SASEGT. The chain's CDR3 is CASSAQTGVNTEAFF. DNA for the CDR3: TGTGCCAGCAGTGCCCAGACAGGGGTAAACACTGAAGCTTTCTTT.

This clone occurred once. The chain has TRBV7-2 and TRBJ2-2; 10 nucleotides agree with TRBD2. CDR1 is SGHTA and CDR2 is FQGNSA in the germline V gene. V trimming: 6 bases; J trimming: 5 bases; junction bases outside the gene matches: 9. The CDR3 contains 16 residues. The CDR3 loop reads CASRLVSGGTTGELFF. The CDR3 DNA follows: TGTGCCAGCAGGCTAGTTAGCGGGGGGACAACCGGGGAGCTGTTTTTT.

This chain uses TRBV10-1 with TRBJ2-3; tentative D call: TRBD2 (5 bases). Trimming pared 6 bases from V and 1 base from J, leaving 11 bases between. This CDR3 comprises 14 residues. Looked up from germline, CDR1 is WNHNN and CDR2 is SYGVQD (reference sequence). The CDR3 here is CASRGLNGTDTQYF. In DNA, the CDR3 is TGCGCCAGCAGAGGACTGAACGGCACAGATACGCAGTATTTT.